The 9 T cell receptor beta chains below were found in one sample sequenced in a study of blood T cells in healthy people across ages. Through a sample-barcoded 5' primer and a J-beta primer mix, a second PCR was run for about 6 to 12 cycles. TCRdb analysed the 5' RACE reads with MiXCR anew, one entry per CDR3 protein. The sample lists 630,000 or so distinct CDR3 sequences, approximately 29% occurring once. The material sequenced was blood. The receptors were sampled from a woman at least 80 years old in good health.

This clonotype was observed at least ten times. The chain links TRBV20-1 to TRBJ1-5; 7 bases agree with TRBD1. The V gene end was trimmed by 3 bases and the J gene end by 2 bases; junction bases not matched to a gene: 4. Germline V gives CDR1 DFQATT, CDR2 SNEGSKA (reference sequence). The CDR3 loop spans 14 amino acids. This chain's CDR3 is CSASRQGGNQPQHF. CDR3 sequence (DNA): TGCAGTGCTAGCCGACAGGGTGGCAATCAGCCCCAGCATTTT.

The chain couples TRBV7-9 to TRBJ1-1; D remains unclear. Germline V gene sequence: CDR1 SEHNR, CDR2 FQNEAQ (reference sequence). This CDR3 is built from 14 residues. V dropped 1 base and J dropped 4 bases, with 10 bases sitting between them. The CDR3 is CASSLVQSATEAFF. Written as DNA, the CDR3 is TGTGCCAGCAGCTTAGTACAGTCCGCCACTGAAGCTTTCTTT.

This clonotype was seen ten or more times. J is TRBJ2-5 and V is TRBV20-1, with 9 bases that match TRBD1. The CDR3 consists of 14 residues. With V trimmed by 7 bases and J by 3 bases, 9 bases remained unmatched. CDR1 DFQATT and CDR2 SNEGSKA come from the germline V gene (reference sequence). DNA of the CDR3: TGCAGTGTCGTACAGGGGGCTCGCGAAGAGACCCAGTACTTC. Protein: CSVVQGAREETQYF.

The table lists this clonotype with many counts. This chain links TRBV6-1 with TRBJ2-7; D is unresolved. The germline V gene encodes CDR1 MNHNS and CDR2 SASEGT. The CDR3 sequence is 16 residues long. V was trimmed by 6 bases and J by 1 base, leaving 19 bases between them. The CDR3 region is CASRLLSSGPSYEQYF. The CDR3 nucleotides are TGTGCCAGCAGGCTTCTTTCGAGTGGCCCTTCCTACGAGCAGTACTTC.

V usage is TRBV5-1 and J usage is TRBJ2-2; D call uncertain. The CDR3 is made up of 16 amino acids. CDR1 and CDR2 (germline): SGHRS, YFSETQ. The V end lost 1 base, the J end lost 5 bases, and 15 bases lay between the germline ends. CDR3 DNA sequence: TGCGCCAGCAGCTTGATAGGAAAAATGGGAACCGGGGAGCTGTTTTTT. This encodes CASSLIGKMGTGELFF.

This clonotype occurred many times. J is TRBJ2-4 and V is TRBV7-3; 10 bases line up with TRBD2. After removal of 5 bases from V and 0 bases from J, the junction contained 4 bases not matched to a gene. The CDR3 covers 16 residues. Germline CDR1 SGHTA, CDR2 FQGTGA. The CDR3: CASSPIAGGAKNIQYF. The CDR3 DNA reads TGTGCCAGCAGCCCCATAGCGGGGGGAGCCAAAAACATTCAGTACTTC.

This clonotype was observed at least ten times. This chain uses TRBV24-1 with TRBJ2-3; 8 nucleotides line up with TRBD1. The V and J ends lost 5 bases and 5 bases, in that order; junction bases with no gene match: 5. Germline loops: CDR1 KGHDR, CDR2 SFDVKD. The length of the CDR3 is 14 residues. CDR3 sequence reads: CATSGTGRGDTQYF. CDR3 DNA: TGTGCCACCAGTGGGACAGGGCGAGGAGATACGCAGTATTTT.

The chain combines TRBV7-9 with TRBJ1-2; 9 nucleotides match TRBD1. The CDR3 is made up of 18 amino acids. J gave up 7 bases and V 3 bases, and 18 bases lay outside the gene matches. Germline CDR1 and CDR2: SEHNR and FQNEAQ (reference sequence). CDR3 loop: CASSFYSLRTGARAGYTF. CDR3 bases: TGTGCCAGCAGCTTCTACAGTCTACGGACAGGGGCGAGGGCTGGCTACACCTTC. The full variable domain, with the rest looked up from reference TRBV7-9 and TRBJ1-2, is DTGVSQNPRHKITKRGQNVTFRCDPISEHNRLYWYRQTLGQGPEFLTYFQNEAQLEKSRLLSDRFSAERPKGSFSTLEIQRTEQGDSAMYLCASSFYSLRTGARAGYTFGSGTRLTVV.

This clonotype was observed at least ten times. The chain carries TRBV6-2 or TRBV6-3 and TRBJ2-1, with 11 bases identical to TRBD2. The ends lost 7 bases at V and 3 bases at J; junction bases unmatched: 5. There are 15 residues in the CDR3. Germline CDR1 MNHEY, CDR2 SVGEGT. CDR3 amino acids: CASINSGGDYNEQFF. CDR3 nucleotide sequence: TGTGCCAGCATCAATAGCGGGGGGGACTACAATGAGCAGTTCTTC.